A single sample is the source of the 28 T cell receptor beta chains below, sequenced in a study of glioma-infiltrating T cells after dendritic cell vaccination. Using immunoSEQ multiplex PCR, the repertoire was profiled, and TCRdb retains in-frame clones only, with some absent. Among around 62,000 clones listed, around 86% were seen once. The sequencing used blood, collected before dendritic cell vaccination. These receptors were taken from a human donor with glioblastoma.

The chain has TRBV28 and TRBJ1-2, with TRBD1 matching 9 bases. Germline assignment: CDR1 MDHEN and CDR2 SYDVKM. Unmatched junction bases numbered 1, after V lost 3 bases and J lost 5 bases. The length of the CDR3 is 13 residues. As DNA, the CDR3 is TGTGCCAGCAGTTTCGGACAGGGGTATGGCTACACCTTC. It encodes CASSFGQGYGYTF.

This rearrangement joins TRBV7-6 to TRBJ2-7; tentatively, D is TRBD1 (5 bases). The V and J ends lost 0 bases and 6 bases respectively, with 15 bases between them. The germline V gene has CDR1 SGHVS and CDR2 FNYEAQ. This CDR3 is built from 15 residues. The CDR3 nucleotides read TGTGCCAGCAGCTTAGCAGGCCAGGGATACGGCGAGCAGTACTTC. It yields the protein CASSLAGQGYGEQYF. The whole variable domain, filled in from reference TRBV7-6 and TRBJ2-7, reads GAGVSQSPRYKVTKRGQDVALRCDPISGHVSLYWYRQALGQGPEFLTYFNYEAQQDKSGLPNDRFSAERPEGSISTLTIQRTEQRDSAMYRCASSLAGQGYGEQYFGPGTRLTVT.

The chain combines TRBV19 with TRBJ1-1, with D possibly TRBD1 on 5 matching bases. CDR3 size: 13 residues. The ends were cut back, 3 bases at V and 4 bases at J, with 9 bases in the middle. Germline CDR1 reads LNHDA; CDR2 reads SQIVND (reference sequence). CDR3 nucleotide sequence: TGTGCCAGTAGTATCAGGGAACGCACTGAAGCTTTCTTT. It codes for CASSIRERTEAFF.

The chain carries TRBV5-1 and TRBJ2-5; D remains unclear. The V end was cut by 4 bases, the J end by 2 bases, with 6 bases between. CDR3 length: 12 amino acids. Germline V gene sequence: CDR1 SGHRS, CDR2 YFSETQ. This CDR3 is CASSVEQETQYF. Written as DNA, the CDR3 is TGCGCCAGCAGCGTAGAACAAGAGACCCAGTACTTC.

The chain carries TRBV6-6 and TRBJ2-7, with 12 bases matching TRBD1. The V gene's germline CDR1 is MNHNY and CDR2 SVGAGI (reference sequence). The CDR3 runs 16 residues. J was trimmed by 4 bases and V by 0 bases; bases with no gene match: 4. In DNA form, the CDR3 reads TGTGCCAGCAGTTACTCCGGGACAGGGGGCAGGTACGAGCAGTACTTC. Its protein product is CASSYSGTGGRYEQYF.

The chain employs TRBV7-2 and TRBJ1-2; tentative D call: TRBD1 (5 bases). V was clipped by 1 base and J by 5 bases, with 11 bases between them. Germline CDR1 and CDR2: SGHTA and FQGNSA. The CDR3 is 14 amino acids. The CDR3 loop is CASSLVGAEYGYTF. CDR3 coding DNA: TGTGCCAGCAGCTTAGTAGGGGCGGAATATGGCTACACCTTC.

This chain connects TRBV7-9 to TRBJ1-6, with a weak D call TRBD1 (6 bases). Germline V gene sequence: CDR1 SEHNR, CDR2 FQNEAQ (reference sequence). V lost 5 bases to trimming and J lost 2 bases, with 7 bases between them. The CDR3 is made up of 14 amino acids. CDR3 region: CASSRDTYNSPLHF. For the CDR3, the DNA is TGTGCCAGCAGCCGGGACACCTATAATTCACCCCTCCACTTT.

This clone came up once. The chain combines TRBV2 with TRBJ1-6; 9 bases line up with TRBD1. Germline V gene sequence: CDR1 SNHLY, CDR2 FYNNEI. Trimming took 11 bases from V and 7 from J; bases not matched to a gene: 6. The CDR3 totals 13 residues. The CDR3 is CAVRDRENSPLHF. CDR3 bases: TGTGCCGTCCGGGACAGGGAAAATTCACCCCTCCACTTT.

CDR3 coding DNA: TGTGCCAGCAGTGAATGGTCGGGAAACAATGAGCAGTTCTTC. Residues: CASSEWSGNNEQFF. The chain combines TRBV6-1 with TRBJ2-1; D perhaps matches TRBD2 (5 bases). The CDR3 is 14 amino acids. The germline gives CDR1 MNHNS, CDR2 SASEGT. Trimming shortened V by 2 bases and J by 5 bases, and 10 bases separated the two germline ends.

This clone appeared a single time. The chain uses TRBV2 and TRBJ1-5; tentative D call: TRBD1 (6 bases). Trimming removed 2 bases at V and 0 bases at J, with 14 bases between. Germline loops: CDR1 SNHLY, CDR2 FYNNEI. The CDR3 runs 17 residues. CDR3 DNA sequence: TGTGCCAGCAGTGAACTCGGGGGGCTGTATAGCAATCAGCCCCAGCATTTT. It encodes CASSELGGLYSNQPQHF.

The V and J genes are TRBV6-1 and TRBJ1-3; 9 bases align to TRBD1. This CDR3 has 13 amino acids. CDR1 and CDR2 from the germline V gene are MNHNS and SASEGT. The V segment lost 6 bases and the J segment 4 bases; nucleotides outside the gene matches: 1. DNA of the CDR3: TGTGCCAGCAGGGGACAGGGAGGAAACACCATATATTTT. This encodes CASRGQGGNTIYF.

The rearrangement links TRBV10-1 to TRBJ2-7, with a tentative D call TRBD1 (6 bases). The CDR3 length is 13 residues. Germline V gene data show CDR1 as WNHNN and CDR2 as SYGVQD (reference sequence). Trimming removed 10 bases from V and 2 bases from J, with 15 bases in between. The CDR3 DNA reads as TGCGCCACCGCCCCGGGACAAACCTACGAGCAGTACTTC. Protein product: CATAPGQTYEQYF.

The CDR3 nucleotides read TGTGCCTGGACCAGGTCCTACGAGCAGTACTTC. Amino acid sequence: CAWTRSYEQYF. The genes are TRBV30 and TRBJ2-7; D is uncertain. The CDR3 consists of 11 residues. The germline CDR1 and CDR2 sequences are GTSNPN and SVGIG (reference sequence). Trimming cost V 4 bases and J 1 base, with 5 bases left between them.

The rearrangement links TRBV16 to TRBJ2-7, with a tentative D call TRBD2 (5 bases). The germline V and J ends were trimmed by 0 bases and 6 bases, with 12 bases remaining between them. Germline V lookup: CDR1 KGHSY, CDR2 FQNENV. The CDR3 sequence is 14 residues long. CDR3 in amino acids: CASSQSGEGGEQYF. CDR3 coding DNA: TGTGCCAGCAGCCAATCGGGAGAGGGTGGCGAGCAGTACTTC.

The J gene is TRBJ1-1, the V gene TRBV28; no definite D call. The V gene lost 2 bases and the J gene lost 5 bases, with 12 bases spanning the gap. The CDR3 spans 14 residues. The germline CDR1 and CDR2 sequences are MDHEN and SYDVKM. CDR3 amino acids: CASSLARRRTEAFF. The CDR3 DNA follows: TGTGCCAGCAGTTTAGCCAGGCGGAGGACTGAAGCTTTCTTT.

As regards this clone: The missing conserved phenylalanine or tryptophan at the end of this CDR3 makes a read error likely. Here the CDR3 reads CASSPGDHNSPLHL. The CDR3 region has the DNA TGTGCCAGTAGCCCGGGGGACCATAATTCACCCCTCCACCTT. The genes are TRBV19 and TRBJ1-6; D perhaps matches TRBD1 (5 bases). The V gene's germline CDR1 is LNHDA and CDR2 SQIVND (reference sequence). V dropped 6 bases and J dropped 5 bases, with 11 bases sitting between them. The CDR3 covers 14 residues.

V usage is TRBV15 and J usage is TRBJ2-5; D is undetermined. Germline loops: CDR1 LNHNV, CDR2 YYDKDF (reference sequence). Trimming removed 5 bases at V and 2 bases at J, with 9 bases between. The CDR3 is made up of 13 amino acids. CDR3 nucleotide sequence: TGTGCCACCAGCTTGCCGGTTCAAGAGACCCAGTACTTC. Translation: CATSLPVQETQYF. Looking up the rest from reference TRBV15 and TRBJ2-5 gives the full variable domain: DAMVIQNPRYQVTQFGKPVTLSCSQTLNHNVMYWYQQKSSQAPKLLFHYYDKDFNNEADTPDNFQSRRPNTSFCFLDIRSPGLGDTAMYLCATSLPVQETQYFGPGTRLLVL.

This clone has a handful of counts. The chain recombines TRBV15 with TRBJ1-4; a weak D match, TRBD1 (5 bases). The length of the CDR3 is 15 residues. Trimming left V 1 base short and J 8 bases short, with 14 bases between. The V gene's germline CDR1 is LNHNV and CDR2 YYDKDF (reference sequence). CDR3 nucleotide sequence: TGTGCCACCAGCAGAGGGGACGGGAGTGGAGAAAAACTGTTTTTT. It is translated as CATSRGDGSGEKLFF.

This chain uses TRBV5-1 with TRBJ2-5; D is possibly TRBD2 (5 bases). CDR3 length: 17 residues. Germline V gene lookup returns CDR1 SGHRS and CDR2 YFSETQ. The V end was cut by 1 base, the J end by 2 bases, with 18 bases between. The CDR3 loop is CASSLIGSARGQETQYF. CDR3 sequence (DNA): TGCGCCAGCAGCTTGATAGGGTCGGCTCGCGGGCAAGAGACCCAGTACTTC.

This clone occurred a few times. In DNA form, the CDR3 reads TGTGCCAGCAGCTTTCCATCGGGGCAGGGGAGAATGAACACTGAAGCTTTCTTT. Protein: CASSFPSGQGRMNTEAFF. The V and J genes are TRBV11-2 and TRBJ1-1; TRBD1 might be the D (6 bases). The CDR3 spans 18 residues. Germline values: CDR1 SGHAT, CDR2 FQNNGV. Trimming left V 3 bases short and J 0 bases short, with 20 bases between.

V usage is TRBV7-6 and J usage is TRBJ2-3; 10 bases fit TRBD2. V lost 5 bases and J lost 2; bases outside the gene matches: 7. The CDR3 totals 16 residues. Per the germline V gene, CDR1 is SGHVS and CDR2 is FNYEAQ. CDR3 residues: CASSAQLAGHTDTQYF. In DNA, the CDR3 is TGTGCCAGCAGCGCCCAACTAGCGGGGCACACAGATACGCAGTATTTT.

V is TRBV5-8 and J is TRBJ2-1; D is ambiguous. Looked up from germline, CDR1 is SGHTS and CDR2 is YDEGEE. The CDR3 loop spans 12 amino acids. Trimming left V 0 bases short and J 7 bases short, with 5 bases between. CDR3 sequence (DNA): TGTGCCAGCAGCTTGGTCGTGAATGAGCAGTTCTTC. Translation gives CASSLVVNEQFF.

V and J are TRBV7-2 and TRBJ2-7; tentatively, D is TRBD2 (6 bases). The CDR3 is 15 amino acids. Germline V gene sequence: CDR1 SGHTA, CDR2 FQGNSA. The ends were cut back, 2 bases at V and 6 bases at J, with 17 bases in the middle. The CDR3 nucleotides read TGTGCCAGCAGCTTAAGAGGCGGGGACGACAGCGAGCAGTACTTC. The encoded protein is CASSLRGGDDSEQYF. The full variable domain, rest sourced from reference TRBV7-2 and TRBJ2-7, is GAGVSQSPSNKVTEKGKDVELRCDPISGHTALYWYRQSLGQGLEFLIYFQGNSAPDKSGLPSDRFSAERTGGSVSTLTIQRTQQEDSAVYLCASSLRGGDDSEQYFGPGTRLTVT.

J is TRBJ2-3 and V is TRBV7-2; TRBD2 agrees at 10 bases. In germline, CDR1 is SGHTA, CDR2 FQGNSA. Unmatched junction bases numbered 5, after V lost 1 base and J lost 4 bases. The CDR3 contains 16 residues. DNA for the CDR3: TGTGCCAGCAGCTTAGGAGCTCTAGCGGGGGCAGATACGCAGTATTTT. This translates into CASSLGALAGADTQYF.

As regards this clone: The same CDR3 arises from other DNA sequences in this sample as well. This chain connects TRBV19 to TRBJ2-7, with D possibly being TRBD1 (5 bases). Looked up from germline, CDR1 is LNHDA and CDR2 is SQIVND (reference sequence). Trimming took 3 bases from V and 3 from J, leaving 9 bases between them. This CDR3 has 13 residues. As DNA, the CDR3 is TGTGCCAGTAGTATTAGGCAGGGCTACGAGCAGTACTTC. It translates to CASSIRQGYEQYF.

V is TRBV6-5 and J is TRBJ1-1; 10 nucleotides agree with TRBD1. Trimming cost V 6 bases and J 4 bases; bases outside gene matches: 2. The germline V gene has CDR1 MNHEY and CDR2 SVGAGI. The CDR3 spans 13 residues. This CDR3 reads CASRGQGSTEAFF. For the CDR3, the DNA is TGTGCCAGCAGGGGACAGGGGAGCACTGAAGCTTTCTTT.

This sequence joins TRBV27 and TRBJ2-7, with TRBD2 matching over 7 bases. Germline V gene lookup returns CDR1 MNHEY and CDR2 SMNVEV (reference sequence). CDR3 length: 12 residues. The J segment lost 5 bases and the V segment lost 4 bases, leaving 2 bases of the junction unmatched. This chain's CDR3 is CASSSGGNEQYF. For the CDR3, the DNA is TGTGCCAGCAGTTCGGGGGGTAACGAGCAGTACTTC.

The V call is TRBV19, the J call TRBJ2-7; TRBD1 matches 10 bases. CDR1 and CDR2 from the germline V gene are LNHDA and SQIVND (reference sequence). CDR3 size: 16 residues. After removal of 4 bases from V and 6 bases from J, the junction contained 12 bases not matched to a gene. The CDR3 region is CASSKRTGTGDTEQYF. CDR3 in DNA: TGTGCCAGTAGTAAAAGAACCGGGACAGGGGATACCGAGCAGTACTTC.